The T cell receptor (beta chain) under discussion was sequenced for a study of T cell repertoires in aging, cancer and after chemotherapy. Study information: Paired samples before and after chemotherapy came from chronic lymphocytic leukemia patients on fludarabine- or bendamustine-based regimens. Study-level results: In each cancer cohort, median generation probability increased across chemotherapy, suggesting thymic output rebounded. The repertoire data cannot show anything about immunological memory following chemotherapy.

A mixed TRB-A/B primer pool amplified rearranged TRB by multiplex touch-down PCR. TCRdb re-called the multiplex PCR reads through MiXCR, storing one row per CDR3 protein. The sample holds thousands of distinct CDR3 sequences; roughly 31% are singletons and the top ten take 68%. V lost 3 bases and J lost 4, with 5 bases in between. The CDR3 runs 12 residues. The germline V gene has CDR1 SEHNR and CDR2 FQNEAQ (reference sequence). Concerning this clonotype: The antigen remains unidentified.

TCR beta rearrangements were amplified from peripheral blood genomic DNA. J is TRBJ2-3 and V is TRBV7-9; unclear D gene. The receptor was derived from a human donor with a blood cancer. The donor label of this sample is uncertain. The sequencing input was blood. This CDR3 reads CASSFRADTQYF. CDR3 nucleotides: TGTGCCAGCAGCTTCCGGGCAGATACGCAGTATTTT.